The present T cell receptor (beta chain) was sequenced within a study of blood T cell repertoires in COVID-19 (dated by TCRdb to about 2020). A note on the overall study: ImmuneRACE Cohort 3 recovered participants were defined by two consecutive negative NP/OP PCR tests, healthcare professional clearance, or symptom resolution. Collaborator samples came from the United States, Italy and Spain and covered acute and convalescent phases of COVID-19. The material from the prospective study consisted of cDNA or gDNA derived from T cells, B-cell-depleted T cells, or PBMCs. Subjects who had been exposed to COVID-19, were actively infected with it, or had recovered from it provided the deeply sampled blood TCRbeta repertoires that made up the dataset. The repertoires were released in a freely available public database intended as a resource for research on the immune response to SARS-CoV-2. The samples were drawn from the first 160 participants of the ongoing ImmuneRACE study and from 1,254 subjects provided by 6 global collaborators. A de-identified subject ID, COVID-19 status, age in years and sex were almost always included in the sample metadata. HLA class I and class II types, where available, came from metadata supplied by the sample provider rather than from assay-based typing. Results the study describes overall, beyond this receptor: The amount of clinical and demographic metadata varied by source and participant and was provided uncurated.

TCRbeta CDR3 regions were amplified from genomic DNA using the immunoSEQ Assay, a bias-controlled multiplex PCR. Per the source publication's procedure: The number of nucleated cells in each sample was estimated from the amplification of reference gene primers within the assay. To quantify the absolute abundance of each unique TCRbeta CDR3 rearrangement, sequence reads were collapsed and filtered. Productive Simpson clonality was computed per sample as the square root of Simpson's diversity index over productive rearrangements. TCRdb's version of the immuneACCESS table is confined to in-frame rearrangements and falls short of the full clone set. An unresolved V gene accounts for under half of the shortfall where checked; the remainder is of unknown origin. From that table come the V and J calls and clone size; the DNA was used to work out D and trimming. The sample contains roughly 340,000 clones, around 87% of them found a single time. In total, the top ten clones hold about 2.1% of the sample.

Participants in the prospective study were enrolled through a virtual design, were aged about 18 to 89 years, and lived in under 25 United States geographic areas. In the prospective study, participants were assigned to cohorts based on the clinical history participants reported in a screening survey and a study questionnaire. Mobile phlebotomists in the prospective study collected whole blood, serum and a nasopharyngeal or oropharyngeal swab from every participant. Prospective study participants could optionally give additional blood draws and questionnaires over an approximately two-month period. Before DNA extraction, prospective study blood samples were shipped either frozen or at room temperature. Trimming accounts for 5 bases at V and 1 base at J, while the number of junction bases matched to no gene is 19. The CDR3 covers 19 residues, taking in both the cysteine and the phenylalanine. Only the CDR3 region is kept as DNA, spanning 57 bases read in frame from base 1. Reading the germline V gene gives CDR1 SGHVS and CDR2 FNYEAQ.

The count of this clone is one. What antigen it recognizes has not been identified. No qualities accompany the bases; no much larger clone lies one base away. The chain employs TRBV7-6 and TRBJ2-7, with 8 central nucleotides matching TRBD2. The sequenced material came from PBMCs or T cells enriched from blood (not recorded which). The TCR comes from a man aged 35 to 55 in a cohort exposed to, infected with or recovered from COVID-19 (not recorded which). The CDR3 region: CASSPWDRYSGTRSYEQYF. Read as DNA, the sequence is TGTGCCAGCAGCCCCTGGGACCGCTATAGCGGGACCCGATCCTACGAGCAGTACTTC.